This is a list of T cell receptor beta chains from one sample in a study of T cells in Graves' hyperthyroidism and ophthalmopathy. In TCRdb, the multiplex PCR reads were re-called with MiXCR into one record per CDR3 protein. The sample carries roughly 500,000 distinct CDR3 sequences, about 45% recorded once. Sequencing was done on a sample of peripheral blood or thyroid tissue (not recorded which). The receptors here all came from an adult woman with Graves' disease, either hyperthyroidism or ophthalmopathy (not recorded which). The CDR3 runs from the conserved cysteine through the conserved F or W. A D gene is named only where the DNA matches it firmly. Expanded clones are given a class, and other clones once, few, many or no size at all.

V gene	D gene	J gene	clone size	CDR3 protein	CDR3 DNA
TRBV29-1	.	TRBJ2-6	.	CSGAFLGRRNSGANVLTF	TGCAGCGGTGCCTTTTTAGGCAGGCGGAACTCTGGGGCCAACGTCCTGACTTTC
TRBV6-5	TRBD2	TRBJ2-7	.	CASSYGPPAGGTYEQYF	TGTGCCAGCAGTTACGGCCCCCCAGCGGGAGGGACCTACGAGCAGTACTTC
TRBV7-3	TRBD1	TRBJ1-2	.	CASSLSLTGVGYTF	TGTGCCAGCAGCTTAAGTTTAACAGGGGTCGGCTACACCTTC
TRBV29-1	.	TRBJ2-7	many	CSVAGVAYEQYF	TGCAGCGTCGCCGGGGTAGCTTACGAGCAGTACTTC
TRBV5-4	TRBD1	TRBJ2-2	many	CASSVGGTGTGELFF	TGTGCCAGCAGCGTAGGAGGGACAGGCACCGGGGAGCTGTTTTTT
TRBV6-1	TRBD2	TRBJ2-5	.	CASTSGLAGAGSQTQYF	TGTGCCAGCACCTCGGGACTAGCGGGAGCGGGAAGCCAGACCCAGTACTTC
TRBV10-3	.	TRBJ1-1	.	CAISGRTDTEAFF	TGTGCCATCAGTGGGAGGACTGACACTGAAGCTTTCTTT
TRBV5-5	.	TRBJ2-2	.	CASSPPLDSGELFF	TGTGCCAGCAGCCCCCCTCTGGACTCCGGGGAGCTGTTTTTT
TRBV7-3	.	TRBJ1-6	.	CASSSTRGNSPLHF	TGTGCCAGCAGCTCGACCCGGGGTAATTCACCCCTCCACTTT
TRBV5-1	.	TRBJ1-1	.	CASSLAQLNTEAFF	TGCGCCAGCAGCTTAGCCCAGTTGAACACTGAAGCTTTCTTT
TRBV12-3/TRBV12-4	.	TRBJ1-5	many	CASSLARRLKQPQHF	TGTGCCAGCAGTTTAGCGCGGAGGCTAAAACAGCCCCAGCATTTT
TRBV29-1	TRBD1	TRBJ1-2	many	CSTGDRVNYGYTF	TGCAGCACTGGGGACAGGGTTAACTATGGCTACACCTTC
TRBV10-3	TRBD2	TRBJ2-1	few	CASGTSGADNEQFF	TGTGCCTCAGGGACTAGCGGAGCTGACAATGAGCAGTTCTTC
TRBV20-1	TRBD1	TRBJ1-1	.	CSARDEVTGANTEAFF	TGCAGTGCTAGAGATGAGGTGACAGGGGCGAACACTGAAGCTTTCTTT
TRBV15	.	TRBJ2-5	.	CTTSRVGRRRETQYF	TGTACCACCAGCAGAGTCGGCAGGAGGCGTGAGACCCAGTACTTC
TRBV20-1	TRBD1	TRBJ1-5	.	CSATGTVLGPQHF	TGCAGTGCTACGGGGACAGTGTTGGGGCCCCAGCATTTT
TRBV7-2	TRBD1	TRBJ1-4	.	CASSLAGGQGMSEKLFF	TGTGCCAGCAGCTTAGCGGGGGGACAGGGCATGAGTGAAAAACTGTTTTTT
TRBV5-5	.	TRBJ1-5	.	CASSSRQAQGNQPQHF	TGTGCCAGCTCAAGCCGACAGGCCCAAGGCAATCAGCCCCAGCATTTT
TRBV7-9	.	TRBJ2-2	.	CASTRQQTNTGELFF	TGTGCCAGCACCCGACAGCAAACGAACACCGGGGAGCTGTTTTTT
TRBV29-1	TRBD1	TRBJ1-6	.	CSVQTGQNSPLHF	TGCAGCGTTCAGACAGGGCAAAATTCACCCCTCCACTTT
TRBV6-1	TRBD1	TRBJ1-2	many	CASIRGQGGYGYTF	TGTGCCAGCATTAGAGGACAGGGGGGCTATGGCTACACCTTC
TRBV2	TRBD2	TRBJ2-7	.	CASGTLAGVTYEQYF	TGTGCCAGCGGAACCCTAGCGGGAGTAACCTACGAGCAGTACTTC
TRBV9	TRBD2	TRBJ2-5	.	CASSVSLAGGGPQETQYF	TGTGCCAGCAGCGTAAGTCTAGCGGGAGGGGGACCTCAAGAGACCCAGTACTTC
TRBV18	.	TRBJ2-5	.	CASSPAVGETQYF	TGTGCCAGCTCACCGGCGGTTGGGGAGACCCAGTACTTC
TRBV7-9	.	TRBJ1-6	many	CASRTRVDSPLHF	TGTGCCAGCAGGACTAGGGTCGATTCACCCCTCCACTTT
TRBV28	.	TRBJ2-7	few	CASSFRASAYEQYF	TGTGCCAGCAGTTTCAGGGCATCAGCCTACGAGCAGTACTTC
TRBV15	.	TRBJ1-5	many	CATSPEGVIQPQHF	TGTGCCACCAGCCCCGAGGGGGTAATACAGCCCCAGCATTTT
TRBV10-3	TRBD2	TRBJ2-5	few	CAISERQGGRETQYF	TGTGCCATCAGTGAGCGGCAGGGAGGGAGAGAGACCCAGTACTTC
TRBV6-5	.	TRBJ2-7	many	CASSYGAVGYEQYF	TGTGCCAGCAGTTACGGAGCGGTCGGCTACGAGCAGTACTTC
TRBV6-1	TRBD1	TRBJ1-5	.	CASSPPAGQGAWKGNRPQHF	TGTGCCAGCAGTCCCCCGGCTGGGCAGGGGGCTTGGAAGGGAAATCGGCCCCAGCATTTT
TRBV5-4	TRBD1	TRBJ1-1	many	CASSRDRMNTEAFF	TGTGCCAGCAGCAGGGACAGAATGAACACTGAAGCTTTCTTT